A selection of T cell receptor beta chains follows, all from one sample in a study of cytomegalovirus exposure and HLA in healthy donors. The protocol was immunoSEQ multiplex PCR, while the TCRdb copy is restricted to in-frame clones and leaves out a portion. Of some 170,000 clones in the sample, roughly 89% were seen once. Sequencing was performed on PBMCs. The receptors were gathered from a woman aged 25 to 39 in good health and CMV-seronegative. The CDR3 runs from the conserved cysteine through the conserved F or W. A D gene is named only where the DNA matches it firmly. The size entry is marked missing in some rows and otherwise reads once, few, many or a size class.

>TRBD2|TRBV11-2|NA|TRBJ2-2
CASRGAPASGGVNTGELFF
TGTGCCAGCAGGGGGGCGCCGGCTAGCGGGGGGGTGAACACCGGGGAGCTGTTTTTT
>NA|TRBV4-1|few|TRBJ2-2
CASSQDMGVGELFF
TGCGCCAGCAGCCAAGATATGGGCGTCGGGGAGCTGTTTTTT
>TRBD2|TRBV2|NA|TRBJ2-1
CASSEIAGATGSQFF
TGTGCCAGCAGTGAGATAGCGGGGGCCACGGGGTCGCAGTTCTTC
>NA|TRBV5-4|NA|TRBJ2-5
CASSHISQETQYF
TGTGCCAGCAGCCACATCTCTCAAGAGACCCAGTACTTC
>NA|TRBV19|NA|TRBJ1-1
CASSAGNTEAFF
TGTGCCAGTAGTGCAGGGAACACTGAAGCTTTCTTT
>NA|TRBV6-4|NA|TRBJ2-2
CASSDLATGELFF
TGTGCCAGCAGTGACCTAGCGACCGGGGAGCTGTTTTTT
>NA|TRBV6-5|NA|TRBJ2-7
CASRGGGRPPYEQYF
TGTGCCAGCAGGGGGGGAGGACGCCCTCCCTACGAGCAGTACTTC
>NA|TRBV5-8|NA|TRBJ1-4
CASSLVLGPNEKLFF
TGTGCCAGCAGCTTGGTTCTGGGCCCGAATGAAAAACTGTTTTTT
>TRBD1|TRBV6-1|once|TRBJ1-1
CASSHRGLNTEAFF
TGTGCCAGCAGTCACAGGGGACTGAACACTGAAGCTTTCTTT
>NA|TRBV12-5|few|TRBJ1-1
CASGNSGEAFF
TGTGCTAGTGGTAACAGCGGGGAAGCTTTCTTT
>NA|TRBV4-1|NA|TRBJ2-4
CASSQVEGANIQYF
TGCGCCAGCAGCCAAGTGGAGGGGGCGAACATTCAGTACTTC
>TRBD2|TRBV9|NA|TRBJ2-7
CASSVGTSGVNEQYF
TGTGCCAGCAGCGTAGGTACTAGCGGGGTAAACGAGCAGTACTTC
>NA|TRBV9|NA|TRBJ1-6
CASSVFLVRDSPLHF
TGTGCCAGCAGTGTGTTTTTGGTCAGGGATTCACCCCTCCACTTT
>TRBD2|TRBV7-2|NA|TRBJ2-1
CASSPPGLATGNEQFF
TGTGCCAGCAGCCCCCCGGGACTAGCGACGGGCAATGAGCAGTTCTTC
>TRBD2|TRBV9|NA|TRBJ2-2
CASSVEERGGRGGELFF
TGTGCCAGCAGCGTAGAGGAGCGGGGGGGCCGTGGCGGGGAGCTGTTTTTT
>TRBD1|TRBV19|NA|TRBJ1-5
CASITGGAGNQPQHF
TGTGCCAGTATCACAGGGGGCGCGGGCAATCAGCCCCAGCATTTT
>NA|TRBV4-2|NA|TRBJ1-2
CASSQDRTNYGYTF
TGTGCCAGCAGCCAAGATCGGACAAACTATGGCTACACCTTC
>NA|TRBV7-2|NA|TRBJ1-5
CASSLGQGVNQPQHF
TGTGCCAGCAGCTTAGGACAAGGGGTCAATCAGCCCCAGCATTTT
>NA|TRBV27|NA|TRBJ1-1
CASLRQDGLNTEAFF
TGTGCCAGCTTGAGACAGGATGGTTTGAACACTGAAGCTTTCTTT
>TRBD1|TRBV6-1|NA|TRBJ2-3
CASSDWLPTGGDTQYF
TGTGCCAGCAGTGATTGGCTTCCTACAGGGGGGGATACGCAGTATTTT
>NA|TRBV30|NA|TRBJ1-4
CAWTWDSRNEKLFF
TGTGCCTGGACCTGGGACTCCAGAAATGAAAAACTGTTTTTT
>TRBD1|TRBV7-6|NA|TRBJ2-7
CASSLAGKGGDEQYF
TGTGCCAGCAGCTTAGCGGGTAAAGGGGGCGACGAGCAGTACTTC
>TRBD1|TRBV6-1|NA|TRBJ2-4
CASTGGEWSIQYF
TGTGCCAGCACAGGGGGCGAATGGAGCATTCAGTACTTC
>NA|TRBV9|NA|TRBJ2-5
CASSVRGQGGPHYF
TGTGCCAGCAGCGTGAGGGGCCAGGGGGGCCCACACTACTTC
>TRBD1|TRBV7-9|NA|TRBJ2-1
CASSLRTGGAWNEQFF
TGTGCCAGCAGCCTCCGGACAGGGGGCGCTTGGAATGAGCAGTTCTTC
>TRBD1|TRBV5-1|NA|TRBJ1-2
CASSLEARGIYGYTF
TGCGCCAGCAGCTTGGAGGCCAGGGGGATCTATGGCTACACCTTC
>TRBD1|TRBV19|NA|TRBJ2-7
CASSNRGNTYEQYF
TGTGCCAGTAGTAACAGGGGGAACACCTACGAGCAGTACTTC
>TRBD2|TRBV27|NA|TRBJ2-7
CASSFSGVNEQYF
TGTGCCAGCAGTTTTAGCGGGGTGAACGAGCAGTACTTC
>NA|TRBV20-1|once|TRBJ2-5
CSARRETQYF
TGCAGTGCTAGGAGGGAGACCCAGTACTTC
>NA|TRBV7-9|NA|TRBJ2-7
CASSTPFYEQYF
TGTGCCAGCAGTACACCTTTCTACGAGCAGTACTTC
>TRBD1|TRBV4-1|NA|TRBJ1-3
CASSRPGQGAFMSSGNTIYF
TGCGCCAGCAGCCGCCCGGGACAGGGGGCCTTTATGAGCTCTGGAAACACCATATATTTT
>NA|TRBV29-1|NA|TRBJ1-2
CSAPRAGDPNYGYTF
TGCAGCGCCCCGCGAGCGGGCGATCCTAACTATGGCTACACCTTC
>NA|TRBV6-6|NA|TRBJ1-5
CASSWGGYQPQHF
TGTGCCAGCAGTTGGGGGGGGTATCAGCCCCAGCATTTT
>TRBD1|TRBV6-5|NA|TRBJ1-5
CASSFRTGLNQPQHF
TGTGCCAGCAGTTTTAGGACAGGCCTAAATCAGCCCCAGCATTTT
>TRBD2|TRBV11-2|NA|TRBJ2-5
CASSPGTSQGETQYF
TGTGCCAGCAGCCCCGGGACTAGCCAAGGAGAGACCCAGTACTTC
>NA|TRBV9|NA|TRBJ2-2
CASSVGRGHTGELFF
TGTGCCAGCAGCGTTGGACGGGGTCACACCGGGGAGCTGTTTTTT
>NA|TRBV29-1|NA|TRBJ2-5
CSVVGAGQTQYF
TGCAGCGTTGTGGGGGCCGGCCAGACCCAGTACTTC